The clone carrying this T cell receptor beta chain was detected ten times or more. The record originates from a study of T cells after yellow fever vaccination. TCRdb called the 5' RACE reads again in MiXCR, with one record for every CDR3 protein. The table lists 15,000 or so distinct CDR3 sequences, 6% to 8% of them singletons. The receptor's source is a man younger than 35 who received the YFV17D yellow fever vaccine. Sequencing used PBMCs, either bulk or a sorted T-cell subset (CD4+, CD8+, memory, or dextramer-sorted; not recorded which), obtained on the day of the yellow fever booster vaccination.

CDR3 nucleotides: TGTGCCAGCAGCTTGGCCAGCGGGGGCACAGATACGCAGTATTTT. This translates into CASSLASGGTDTQYF. V gene TRBV7-9 combines with J gene TRBJ2-3, with TRBD2 matching 7 bases. The CDR3 length is 15 residues. J gave up 1 base and V 3 bases, and 4 bases lay outside the gene matches. Germline CDR1 is SEHNR and CDR2 is FQNEAQ (reference sequence).